The subject of this entry is one T cell receptor (beta chain). These data come from a study of shared clonotypes between healthy human individuals. Selected positively for CCR7 and CD45RO-negative, naive CD8 cells excluded terminally differentiated effector memory CD45RA+ cells. CDR1 and CDR2 from the germline V gene are MNHEY and SMNVEV (reference sequence). V lost 2 bases to trimming and J lost 3 bases, with 5 bases between them. The CDR3 has 14 amino acids. This table comes from immunoSEQ multiplex PCR, and its TCRdb copy is limited to in-frame clones, with some not included. The table has millions of clones, over 85% seen once.

The sequencing input was naive CD8+ T cells sorted from blood. The chain joins TRBV27 to TRBJ1-6; no firm D call. The sequence came from a man between 18 and 29 years old in good health. The CDR3 sequence: CASSLMGYNSPLHF. CDR3 bases: TGTGCCAGCAGTTTAATGGGCTATAATTCACCCCTCCACTTT.